One sample yielded the 27 T cell receptor beta chains listed below, sequenced in a study of vaccination and CD4 T cells after COVID-19. At the Johns Hopkins FTIC core, DNA taken from cultured CD4+ T cells was sequenced by way of the Oncomine TCR Beta short-read assay. MiXCR was run by TCRdb on the PCR reads, yielding one entry per CDR3 protein. The data show 9,500 to 15,000 distinct CDR3 sequences, 20% to 25% seen once. Stated treatment: approximately 10-day PBMC culture with coronavirus spike peptide pools or control peptides (ViraFEST assay). The antigens these receptors bind are not known. This specimen was CD4+ T cells from blood, cultured in vitro, taken before SARS-CoV-2 vaccination. These receptor sequences come from a human donor who received a COVID-19 vaccine.

Only a few counts were recorded for this clonotype. The V and J genes are TRBV2 and TRBJ1-3; D is unclear. The CDR3 has 14 residues. Between the trimmed V and J ends, which lost 4 bases and 0 bases, there was a span of 7 bases. Germline CDR1 reads SNHLY; CDR2 reads FYNNEI. CDR3 region: CASSADGSGNTIYF. CDR3 sequence (DNA): TGTGCCAGCAGTGCGGACGGCTCTGGAAACACCATATATTTT.

The chain has TRBV6-1 and TRBJ1-3; D gene uncertain. This CDR3 is 16 amino acids long. The V end was cut by 6 bases, the J end by 4 bases, with 19 bases between. Germline CDR1 and CDR2: MNHNS and SASEGT. The CDR3: CASRDRRSRGGNTIYF. The CDR3 DNA is TGTGCCAGCAGGGACCGACGATCACGTGGGGGAAACACCATATATTTT.

This clonotype was observed a handful of times. The chain has TRBV19 and TRBJ2-5; D is undetermined. The V end lost 6 bases, the J end lost 3 bases, and 17 bases lay between the germline ends. Looked up from germline, CDR1 is LNHDA and CDR2 is SQIVND (reference sequence). The length of the CDR3 is 15 residues. CDR3 protein: CASRATVGLKETQYF. CDR3 nucleotides: TGTGCCAGTAGAGCCACCGTCGGCCTTAAAGAGACCCAGTACTTC. Filled out from reference TRBV19 and TRBJ2-5, the complete variable domain reads DGGITQSPKYLFRKEGQNVTLSCEQNLNHDAMYWYRQDPGQGLRLIYYSQIVNDFQKGDIAEGYSVSREKKESFPLTVTSAQKNPTAFYLCASRATVGLKETQYFGPGTRLLVL.

This chain joins TRBV2 and TRBJ2-1; 10 bases map to TRBD1. CDR3 length: 20 residues. Trimming removed 1 base from V and 0 bases from J; junction bases left unmatched: 12. Germline loops: CDR1 SNHLY, CDR2 FYNNEI. This chain's CDR3 is CASSEVFGQGEHISYNEQFF. In DNA, the CDR3 is TGTGCCAGCAGTGAAGTCTTCGGACAGGGGGAACACATCTCCTACAATGAGCAGTTCTTC.

V usage is TRBV5-1 and J usage is TRBJ1-2; the match to TRBD1 covers 7 bases. The ends lost 4 bases at V and 7 bases at J; junction bases unmatched: 7. This CDR3 has 13 residues. The germline CDR1 and CDR2 sequences are SGHRS and YFSETQ. This chain's CDR3 is CASSGADRSGYTF. CDR3 coding DNA: TGCGCCAGCAGCGGGGCGGACAGGTCTGGCTACACCTTC.

This rearrangement joins TRBV20-1 to TRBJ1-5, with 8 positions matching TRBD1. Germline values: CDR1 DFQATT, CDR2 SNEGSKA (reference sequence). The trim removed 2 bases at V and 4 bases at J, leaving 4 bases unmatched. This CDR3 has 14 amino acids. CDR3 residues: CSARTDRENQPQHF. The CDR3 DNA is TGCAGTGCTAGAACGGACAGGGAGAATCAGCCCCAGCATTTT.

The V and J genes are TRBV6-1 and TRBJ1-1; no clear D. The CDR3 spans 15 residues. V was trimmed by 7 bases and J by 3 bases, leaving 18 bases between them. Germline CDR1 is MNHNS and CDR2 is SASEGT. Written as DNA, the CDR3 is TGTGCCAGCATAAGAGGGTTTGTTTTAGACACTGAAGCTTTCTTT. It codes for CASIRGFVLDTEAFF.

This clonotype was detected a few times. V and J are TRBV6-1 and TRBJ1-3; perhaps TRBD1 as D (5 bases). CDR3 length: 14 residues. Trimming pared 2 bases from V and 2 bases from J, leaving 7 bases between. Germline V lookup: CDR1 MNHNS, CDR2 SASEGT. CDR3 in amino acids: CASSEQGAGNTIYF. The CDR3 DNA follows: TGTGCCAGCAGTGAACAGGGTGCTGGAAACACCATATATTTT.

The chain uses TRBV6-1 and TRBJ1-3; D might be TRBD1 (6 bases). Germline V lookup: CDR1 MNHNS, CDR2 SASEGT. V lost 6 bases and J 0 bases, leaving 15 bases between the germline ends. This CDR3 is built from 16 residues. The CDR3 DNA reads TGTGCCAGCAGCGGAGGGGGACCGAGCTCTGGAAACACCATATATTTT. Encoded protein: CASSGGGPSSGNTIYF.

This clonotype was observed a handful of times. The chain recombines TRBV10-3 with TRBJ1-2; 7 bases match TRBD1. Germline loops: CDR1 ENHRY, CDR2 SYGVKD. The CDR3 has 16 residues. V lost 4 bases and J lost 2; bases outside the gene matches: 10. CDR3: CAISARGQRENYGYTF. CDR3 sequence (DNA): TGTGCCATCAGTGCTAGGGGACAGAGAGAAAACTATGGCTACACCTTC.

The gene calls are TRBV9 and TRBJ1-1; 8 bases match TRBD1. The length of the CDR3 is 15 residues. Trimming cost V 5 bases and J 3 bases; bases outside gene matches: 9. Germline V lookup: CDR1 SGDLS, CDR2 YYNGEE. CDR3 bases: TGTGCCAGCAGTTTAGGGACAGGTCCGGACACTGAAGCTTTCTTT. Its translation: CASSLGTGPDTEAFF.

This clonotype showed up just a few times. This rearrangement joins TRBV15 to TRBJ2-7, with 7 nucleotides matching TRBD2. CDR1 and CDR2 (germline): LNHNV, YYDKDF (reference sequence). The CDR3 is 16 amino acids. The J segment lost 5 bases and the V segment lost 4 bases, leaving 14 bases of the junction unmatched. The CDR3 coding sequence is TGTGCCACCAGCACCAAGGGGCTGGGAGGGGCCGACGAGCAGTACTTC. Encoded protein: CATSTKGLGGADEQYF.

The chain combines TRBV23-1 with TRBJ1-1; perhaps TRBD1 as D (6 bases). TRBV23-1 is identified as an open reading frame with a role that is uncertain. The V end lost 6 bases, the J end lost 1 base, and 15 bases lay between the germline ends. CDR3 length: 15 amino acids. The CDR3, as DNA: TGCGCCAGCAGATCTGAGGGGGGGCCGAACACTGAAGCTTTCTTT. It specifies CASRSEGGPNTEAFF.

The chain carries TRBV18 and TRBJ1-1; possibly TRBD1 for D (6 bases). There are 15 residues in the CDR3. V lost 5 bases and J 1 base, leaving 14 bases between the germline ends. Germline V lookup: CDR1 KGHSH, CDR2 LQKENI. The CDR3 is CASSELGGENTEAFF. The CDR3 DNA follows: TGTGCCAGCTCAGAACTAGGGGGTGAGAACACTGAAGCTTTCTTT. Full variable domain (rest looked up from reference TRBV18 and TRBJ1-1): NAGVMQNPRHLVRRRGQEARLRCSPMKGHSHVYWYRQLPEEGLKFMVYLQKENIIDESGMPKERFSAEFPKEGPSILRIQQVVRGDSAAYFCASSELGGENTEAFFGQGTRLTVV.

This clonotype was found a few times. The J gene is TRBJ1-2, the V gene TRBV5-4; TRBD1 matches at 11 bases. Trimming took 4 bases from V and 5 from J; bases not matched to a gene: 7. The CDR3 sequence is 15 residues long. Germline assignment: CDR1 SGHNT and CDR2 YYREEE (reference sequence). CDR3 sequence reads: CASSLGQGAMYGYTF. As DNA, the CDR3 is TGTGCCAGCAGCCTAGGACAGGGGGCGATGTATGGCTACACCTTC.

This clonotype was detected a few times. This chain uses TRBV7-2 with TRBJ2-7, with D possibly matching TRBD2 (6 bases). Germline values: CDR1 SGHTA, CDR2 FQGNSA. The CDR3 runs to 18 residues. V lost 0 bases to trimming and J lost 7 bases, with 25 bases between them. As DNA, the CDR3 is TGTGCCAGCAGCTTAGCGAGCTTGATGCGAGGGAGGCCTGGGGAGCAGTACTTC. Its protein product is CASSLASLMRGRPGEQYF.

This clonotype was counted a few times. The V call is TRBV4-2, the J call TRBJ2-3, with 12 bases matching TRBD2. V lost 3 bases, J lost 0 bases, and 16 bases stayed unmatched. The CDR3 runs 21 residues. Per germline, CDR1 LGHNA and CDR2 YNFKEQ. This chain's CDR3 is CASSQATSGGLESSSTDTQYF. CDR3 coding DNA: TGTGCCAGCAGCCAGGCAACTAGCGGGGGGCTTGAAAGTTCTAGCACAGATACGCAGTATTTT.

The genes are TRBV12-3 or TRBV12-4 and TRBJ2-7; maybe TRBD2 (6 bases). V shed 3 bases and J shed 6 bases, with 18 bases lying between them. There are 15 residues in the CDR3. As DNA, the CDR3 is TGTGCCAGCAGTTTTCGGGACTTTAGGATCTCCGAGCAGTACTTC. It yields the protein CASSFRDFRISEQYF.

This clonotype was picked up a small number of times. This sequence joins TRBV2 and TRBJ2-7, with D tentatively TRBD1 (6 bases). V was trimmed by 7 bases and J by 1 base, leaving 8 bases between them. This CDR3 contains 12 residues. In germline, CDR1 is SNHLY, CDR2 FYNNEI. Written as DNA, the CDR3 is TGTGCCAGCAAGGGGGATTCCTACGAGCAGTACTTC. Translated: CASKGDSYEQYF.

The count of this clonotype is one. V is TRBV4-2 and J is TRBJ2-3; D not certain. The CDR3 contains 13 residues. Deletions cut 5 bases from V and 0 bases from J, with 6 bases between. Germline CDR1 is LGHNA and CDR2 is YNFKEQ. CDR3 bases: TGTGCCAGCAGCTACGGGAGCACAGATACGCAGTATTTT. It is translated as CASSYGSTDTQYF.

The rearrangement uses TRBV9 and TRBJ1-2; 7 nucleotides line up with TRBD1. This CDR3 has 16 amino acids. Germline CDR1 SGDLS, CDR2 YYNGEE. The V segment lost 0 bases and the J segment 0 bases; nucleotides outside the gene matches: 5. Here the CDR3 reads CASSVGTGEANYGYTF. The DNA for the CDR3 is TGTGCCAGCAGCGTAGGGACAGGAGAAGCTAACTATGGCTACACCTTC.

This clonotype has more than one count but fewer than ten. The CDR3 sequence: CASSPYYLGHLGPFF. CDR3 nucleotides: TGTGCCAGCAGCCCATACTACTTGGGACATCTTGGTCCCTTCTTT. The chain has TRBV7-9 and TRBJ1-1; a possible D gene is TRBD1 (6 bases). Germline V CDR1 and CDR2: SEHNR, FQNEAQ (reference sequence). This CDR3 comprises 15 residues. V gave up 5 bases and J gave up 14 bases, with 27 bases separating them.

The CDR3 is CASSFPDRDYGYTF. The CDR3 DNA is TGTGCCAGCAGTTTCCCCGACAGGGACTATGGCTACACCTTC. The chain has TRBV6-5 and TRBJ1-2; 7 bases map to TRBD1. Germline-derived CDR1 and CDR2 are MNHEY and SVGAGI. The CDR3 has 14 amino acids. V shed 4 bases, J shed 3 bases, and the junction held 5 bases outside the gene matches.

This clonotype occurred a few times. This rearrangement joins TRBV6-5 to TRBJ2-1; 7 bases match TRBD1. J lost 7 bases, V lost 2 bases, and 8 bases had no gene match. Germline CDR1 is MNHEY and CDR2 is SVGAGI. This CDR3 spans 15 amino acids. The CDR3 here is CASSYDDRVLNEQFF. The CDR3, as DNA: TGTGCCAGCAGTTACGACGACAGGGTTTTAAATGAGCAGTTCTTC.

The V and J genes are TRBV12-3 or TRBV12-4 and TRBJ2-7, with D possibly being TRBD1 (5 bases). Trimming left V 5 bases short and J 2 bases short, with 19 bases between. The CDR3 loop spans 16 amino acids. CDR3 sequence reads: CASSPPHPPDTYEQYF. CDR3 in DNA: TGTGCCAGCAGTCCCCCCCACCCCCCGGACACCTACGAGCAGTACTTC.

This chain uses TRBV5-1 with TRBJ2-5; D unresolved. CDR1 is SGHRS, CDR2 YFSETQ, per germline. This CDR3 contains 13 residues. Trimming took off 3 bases at V and 1 base at J, with 7 bases between the two ends. For the CDR3, the DNA is TGCGCCAGCAGCTCCGACGTCCAAGAGACCCAGTACTTC. This translates into CASSSDVQETQYF.

The J gene is TRBJ2-3, the V gene TRBV6-1; 7 bases are shared with TRBD2. The CDR3 length is 17 residues. The V gene end was trimmed by 5 bases and the J gene end by 1 base; junction bases not matched to a gene: 12. Germline V gene lookup returns CDR1 MNHNS and CDR2 SASEGT. The CDR3 region is CASSPGRRGVRTDTQYF. The DNA of the CDR3 is TGTGCCAGCAGTCCGGGGCGCCGGGGGGTGCGCACAGATACGCAGTATTTT.